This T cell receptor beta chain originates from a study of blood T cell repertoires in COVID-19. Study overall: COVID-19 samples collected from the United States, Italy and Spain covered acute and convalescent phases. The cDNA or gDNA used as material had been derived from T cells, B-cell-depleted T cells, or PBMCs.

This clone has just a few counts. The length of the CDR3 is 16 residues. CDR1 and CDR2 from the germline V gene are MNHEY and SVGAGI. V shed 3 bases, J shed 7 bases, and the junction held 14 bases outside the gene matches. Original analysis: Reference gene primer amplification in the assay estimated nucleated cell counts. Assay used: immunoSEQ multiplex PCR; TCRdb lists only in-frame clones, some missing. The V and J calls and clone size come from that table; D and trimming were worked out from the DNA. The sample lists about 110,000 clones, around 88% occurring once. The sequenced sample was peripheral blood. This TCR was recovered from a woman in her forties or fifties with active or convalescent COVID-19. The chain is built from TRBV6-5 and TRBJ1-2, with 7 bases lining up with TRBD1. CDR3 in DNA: TGTGCCAGCAGTTATCTATCTGGGACAGCCTTAACTGGCTACACCTTC. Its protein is CASSYLSGTALTGYTF.